This TCR beta chain was obtained from a study of shared clonotypes between healthy human individuals. A word on this clone: Its specificity is unknown.

The repertoire was sequenced with immunoSEQ multiplex PCR; TCRdb's copy has only in-frame clones and lacks some. The sample lists around 1,100,000 clones, around 77% occurring once. Germline CDR1 is MNHNS and CDR2 is SASEGT. The CDR3 has 16 amino acids. Unmatched junction bases numbered 9, after V lost 1 base and J lost 5 bases. Study results and caveats: Large depth notwithstanding, sorted-subset sequencing proved incomplete by rarefaction.

The chain recombines TRBV6-1 with TRBJ2-3; 7 nucleotides align to TRBD2. Material: memory CD4+ T cells from PBMCs. Subset indicated: CD45RA-negative fraction. This clonotype was obtained from a man in his late teens or twenties in good health. Some clones in this sample may be carry-over from other donors' samples. This chain's CDR3 is CASSEGLAEDRDTQYF. The DNA of the CDR3 is TGTGCCAGCAGTGAAGGACTAGCTGAAGATAGAGATACGCAGTATTTT.